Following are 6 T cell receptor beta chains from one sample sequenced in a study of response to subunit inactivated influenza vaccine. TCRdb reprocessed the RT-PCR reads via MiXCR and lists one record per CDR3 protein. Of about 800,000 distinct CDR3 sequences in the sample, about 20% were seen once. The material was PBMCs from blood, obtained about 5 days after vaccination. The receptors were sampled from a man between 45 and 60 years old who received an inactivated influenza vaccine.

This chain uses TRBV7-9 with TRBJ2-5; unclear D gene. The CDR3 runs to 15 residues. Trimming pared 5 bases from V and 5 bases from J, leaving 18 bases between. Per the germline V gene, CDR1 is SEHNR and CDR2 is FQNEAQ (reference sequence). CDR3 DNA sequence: TGTGCCAGCAGCACCCTGGGTTCCCTGGGGGAGACCCAGTACTTC. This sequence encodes CASSTLGSLGETQYF. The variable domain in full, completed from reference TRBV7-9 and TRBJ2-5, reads DTGVSQNPRHKITKRGQNVTFRCDPISEHNRLYWYRQTLGQGPEFLTYFQNEAQLEKSRLLSDRFSAERPKGSFSTLEIQRTEQGDSAMYLCASSTLGSLGETQYFGPGTRLLVL.

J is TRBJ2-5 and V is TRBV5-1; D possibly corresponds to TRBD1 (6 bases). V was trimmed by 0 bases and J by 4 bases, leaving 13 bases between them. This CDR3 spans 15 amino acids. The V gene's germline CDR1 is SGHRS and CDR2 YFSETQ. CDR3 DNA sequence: TGCGCCAGCAGCTTGGCCGTGGGGGCCCGAGAGACCCAGTACTTC. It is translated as CASSLAVGARETQYF.

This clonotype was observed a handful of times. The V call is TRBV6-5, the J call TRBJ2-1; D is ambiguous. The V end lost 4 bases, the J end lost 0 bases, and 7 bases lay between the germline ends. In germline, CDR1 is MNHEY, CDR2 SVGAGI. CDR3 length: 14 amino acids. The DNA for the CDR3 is TGTGCCAGCAGTTCGAAGAGCTCCTACAATGAGCAGTTCTTC. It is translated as CASSSKSSYNEQFF.

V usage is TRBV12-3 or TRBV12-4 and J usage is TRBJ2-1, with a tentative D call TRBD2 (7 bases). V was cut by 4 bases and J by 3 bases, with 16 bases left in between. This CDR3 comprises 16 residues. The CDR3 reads CASSSMGASGYNEQFF. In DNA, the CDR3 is TGTGCCAGCAGTTCCATGGGGGCTAGCGGCTACAATGAGCAGTTCTTC.

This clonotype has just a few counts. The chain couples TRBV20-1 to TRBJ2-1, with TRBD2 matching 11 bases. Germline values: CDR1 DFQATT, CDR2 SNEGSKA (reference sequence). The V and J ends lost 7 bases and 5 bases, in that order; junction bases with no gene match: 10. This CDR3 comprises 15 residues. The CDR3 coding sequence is TGCAGTGTTAGCGGGAGGGCCTCTTTTGACAATGAGCAGTTCTTC. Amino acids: CSVSGRASFDNEQFF.

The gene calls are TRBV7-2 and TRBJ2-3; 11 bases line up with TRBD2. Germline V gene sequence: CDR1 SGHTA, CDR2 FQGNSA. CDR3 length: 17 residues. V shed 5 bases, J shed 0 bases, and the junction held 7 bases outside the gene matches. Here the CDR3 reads CASSLGVAGGSTDTQYF. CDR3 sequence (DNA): TGTGCCAGCAGCCTCGGGGTAGCGGGGGGGAGCACAGATACGCAGTATTTT.